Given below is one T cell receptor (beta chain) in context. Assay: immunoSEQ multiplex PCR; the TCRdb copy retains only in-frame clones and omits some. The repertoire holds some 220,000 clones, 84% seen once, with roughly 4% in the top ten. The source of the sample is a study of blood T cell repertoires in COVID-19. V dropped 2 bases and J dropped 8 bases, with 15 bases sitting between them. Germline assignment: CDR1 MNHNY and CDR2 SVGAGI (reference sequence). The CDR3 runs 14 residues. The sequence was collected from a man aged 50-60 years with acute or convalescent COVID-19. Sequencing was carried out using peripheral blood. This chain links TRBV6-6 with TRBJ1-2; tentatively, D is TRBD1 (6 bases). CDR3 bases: TGTGCCAGCAGTTACCCTACAGGGTCACTCGGCTACACCTTC. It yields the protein CASSYPTGSLGYTF.